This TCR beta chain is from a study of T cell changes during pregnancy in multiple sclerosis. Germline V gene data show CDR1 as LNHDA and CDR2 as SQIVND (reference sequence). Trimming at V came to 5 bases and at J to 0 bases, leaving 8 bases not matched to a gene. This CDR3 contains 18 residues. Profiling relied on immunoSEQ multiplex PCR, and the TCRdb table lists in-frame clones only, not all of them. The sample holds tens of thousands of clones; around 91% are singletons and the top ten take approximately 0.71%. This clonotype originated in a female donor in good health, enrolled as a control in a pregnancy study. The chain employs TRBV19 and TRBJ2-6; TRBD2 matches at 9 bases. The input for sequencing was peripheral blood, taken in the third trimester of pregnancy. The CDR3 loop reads CASSFLAGYSSGANVLTF. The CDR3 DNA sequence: TGTGCCAGTAGTTTTCTAGCGGGGTATAGCTCTGGGGCCAACGTCCTGACTTTC.